This T cell receptor beta chain comes out of a study of blood T cell repertoires in COVID-19. For the study at large: COVID-19 samples, acute and convalescent, were from the United States, Italy and Spain. The cDNA or gDNA used as material had been derived from T cells, B-cell-depleted T cells, or PBMCs.

Details on this clone: The limits of the CDR3 on the DNA are not certain, so only TCRdb's listed CDR3 is given.

Participants were aged about 18 to 89 years, lived in 24 US areas, and enrolled virtually. Cohort 3 recovered donors had two negative PCRs, clearance, or symptom resolution. Produced via immunoSEQ multiplex PCR; TCRdb's table is partial and in-frame only. The table records approximately 440,000 clones, about 90% of them present only once. The germline CDR1 and CDR2 sequences are MDHEN and SYDVKM. The CDR3 has 16 residues if both end residues are counted. The sample consisted of PBMCs or T cells enriched from blood (not recorded which). The genes are TRBV28 and TRBJ1-6. The TCR originated in a young woman who had recovered from COVID-19. The chain's CDR3 is CASSFFGSGEGRPLHF.